This T cell receptor beta chain came from a study of naive and memory T cell subsets (dated by TCRdb to the late 2010s). Turning to the overall study: An open-source, UMI-based TCR alpha and beta sequencing pipeline was applied to sorted naive and memory peripheral blood T cell subsets. RNA was DNase-treated and reverse transcribed with TCR constant-region primers, mostly using SuperScript III. The results of the functional CMV T cell responses matched the IgG serology results in every case.

Overall study outcomes, separate from this receptor: Each clonotype was defined as a single alpha or beta chain sequence rather than as a paired alpha/beta receptor. Once error correction was done, more than 95% of naive TCR sequences showed up just once, which made the naive abundance distributions much steeper than those of the memory subsets. RNA-based TCR counts may be influenced by expression changes linked to T cell activation and differentiation. Gini index rose and Shannon and inverse Simpson diversity fell from naive through CM, EM and EMRA in both CD4 and CD8 cells. No ground truth was available to validate the repertoire findings for the naive and memory subsets. TCR abundance followed a power law with an exponent that was different for naive and memory subsets but consistent across the three individuals.

Separate amplification of TCR alpha and beta chain libraries was performed from the second PCR step onward. Donor CMV status was determined by IFNgamma production from CD4+ T cells after overnight stimulation of fresh PBMCs with CMV viral lysate. CD4 T cells were positively selected using Miltenyi beads, after which CD8 T cells were positively selected from the CD4-negative fraction. Cells stained for CD3, CD4, CD8, CD45RA, CD27 and a live/dead dye were sorted on a BD Aria II into four subsets by CD45RA and CD27. A few healthy volunteers provided blood, and the blood of each volunteer was split into CD4 and CD8 T cells and then into four differentiation subsets. Roughly 0.11 L of peripheral blood was collected from each donor, and PBMC were isolated by Ficoll-Paque PLUS density-gradient centrifugation. The sorted cells were lysed in RLT buffer, after which RNA was extracted using a Qiagen RNeasy kit and kept at -80 degrees C.

V sheds 6 bases and J sheds 3 bases, leaving 12 bases between their ends. The CDR3 contains 14 residues, cysteine and phenylalanine counted. Only the CDR3 DNA stays, 42 bases, in frame from base 1. Library construction relied on UMI-ligation and nested PCR. The beta constant-region primer consisted of an equimolar mixture of two oligonucleotides that together covered TRBC1 and TRBC2. A single-stranded oligonucleotide bearing the SP2 primer plus a 12-nucleotide UMI was ligated onto the 3' end of the cDNA by T4 RNA ligase 1. The ligated cDNA went through four rounds of PCR with nested alpha and beta constant-region primers together with the SP2 primer. Incubation of the ligation reaction lasted roughly 20-24 hours at 16 degrees C. PCR2 was usually performed as a SYBR Green qPCR and halted at a preset threshold so that over-amplification would not occur. Every purification after the first one was done using Agencourt AMPure XP magnetic beads. Libraries were quantified by Qubit and checked on a TapeStation, where a main peak was expected near 650 bp. Sequencing of the pooled libraries was done on an Illumina MiSeq using v2 2x251 paired-end kits, which typically yielded roughly 0.95-2.3 million reads per sample. Libraries were pooled at approximately 4 nM per sample, and roughly 4.5-7.5% PhiX was added to improve cluster recognition. The source study handled its data this way. V and J genes were assigned to Demultiplexor-processed FASTQ reads by Decombinator through tag matching, with a single base-pair mismatch being allowed. By using UMIs, Collapsinator corrected both sequencing errors and the frequency errors caused by PCR heterogeneity. TCRs were translated and CDR3s were extracted from the conserved cysteine to the FGXG phenylalanine by CDR3Translator, with non-productive sequences being flagged. Gini, Shannon entropy and inverse Simpson indices were calculated on repertoires that had been subsampled to equal numbers of UMI-defined TCRs. Power-law fits to clonotype abundance distributions were performed by maximum likelihood within the linear range. When run on a single naive CD8 sample, MIGEC and the pipeline yielded similar UMI counts, similar unique TCR numbers and similar clonal distributions. The repertoires were searched for some 7,300 CMV-associated CDR3 sequences that had been compiled from VDJdb and a published dataset. TCRdb trimmed the raw reads at Q25, called clones with MiXCR and kept productive beta chains. Rows are unified per CDR3 protein, each entry keeping the most common DNA and genes. The V and J calls reflect TCRdb's pipeline rather than the authors' work. The sample includes 81,000 or so distinct CDR3 sequences, with about 6.5% observed a single time. The ten largest make up about 1.6% of the sample.

This clonotype was counted ten times or more. Its target antigen remains unknown. No quality values exist for individual bases; no much larger clone is one base distant. This clonotype was sampled from a human donor in good health. The chain joins TRBV12-3 or TRBV12-4 to TRBJ1-5; TRBD1 is a weak D gene call, 5 bases matching. Sequencing was performed on central memory CD4+ T cells from blood. Sample cell subset or site, as interpreted from the label and publication: central memory, CD45RA- CD27+. The nucleotide sequence reads as follows: TGTGCCAGCAGCTACGGGGGTAACAATCAGCCCCAGCATTTT. This is translated as CASSYGGNNQPQHF.